This T cell receptor beta chain was sequenced during a study of shared clonotypes between healthy human individuals. About this clone: Its antigen is currently unknown.

CD45RO-negative, CCR7-selected cells formed the naive CD8 fraction, which excluded terminally differentiated effector memory CD45RA+ cells. The donor cohort consisted entirely of Caucasian adults residing in Nashville, Tennessee. Whole-study results and caveats: Depth was large, yet rarefaction showed that sorted-subset sequencing was incomplete. Sampling was confined to blood; repertoires within tissues likely differ.

The deep-level immunoSEQ assay was used. This table comes from immunoSEQ multiplex PCR, and its TCRdb copy is limited to in-frame clones, with some not included. The table lists about 650,000 clones, roughly 96% of them singletons. The sequenced material came from naive CD8+ T cells sorted from blood. The source is a woman in her thirties in good health.

CDR3 residues: CASSPVRESSYEQYF. In nucleotides, the CDR3 is TGTGCCAGCAGTCCAGTACGGGAGAGCTCCTACGAGCAGTACTTC. The rearrangement joins TRBV6-5 to TRBJ2-7, with D possibly TRBD2 on 6 matching bases. This CDR3 region has 15 residues. Germline V gene data show CDR1 as MNHEY and CDR2 as SVGAGI. The ends were cut back, 5 bases at V and 0 bases at J, with 14 bases in the middle.